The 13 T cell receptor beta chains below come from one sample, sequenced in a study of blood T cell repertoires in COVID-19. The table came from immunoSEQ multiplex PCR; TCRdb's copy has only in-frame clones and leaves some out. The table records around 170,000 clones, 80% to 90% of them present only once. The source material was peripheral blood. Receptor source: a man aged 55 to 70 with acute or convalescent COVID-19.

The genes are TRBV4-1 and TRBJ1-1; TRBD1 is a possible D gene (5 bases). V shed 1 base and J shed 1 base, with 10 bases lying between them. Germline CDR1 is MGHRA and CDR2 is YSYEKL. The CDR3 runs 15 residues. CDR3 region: CASSQAVGGNTEAFF. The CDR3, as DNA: TGCGCCAGCAGCCAAGCTGTGGGGGGGAACACTGAAGCTTTCTTT.

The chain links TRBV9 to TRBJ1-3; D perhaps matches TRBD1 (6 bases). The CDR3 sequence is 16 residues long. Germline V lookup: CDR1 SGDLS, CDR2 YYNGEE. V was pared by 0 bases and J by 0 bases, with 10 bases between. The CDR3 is CASSVAGTSSGNTIYF. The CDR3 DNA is TGTGCCAGCAGCGTAGCCGGGACAAGCTCTGGAAACACCATATATTTT.

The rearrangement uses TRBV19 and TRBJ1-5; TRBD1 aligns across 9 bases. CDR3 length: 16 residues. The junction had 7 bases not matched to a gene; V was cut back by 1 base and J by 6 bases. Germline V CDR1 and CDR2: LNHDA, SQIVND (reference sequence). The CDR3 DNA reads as TGTGCCAGTAGTATAGTAAAGGGACAGGGCGGTCAGCCCCAGCATTTT. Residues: CASSIVKGQGGQPQHF.

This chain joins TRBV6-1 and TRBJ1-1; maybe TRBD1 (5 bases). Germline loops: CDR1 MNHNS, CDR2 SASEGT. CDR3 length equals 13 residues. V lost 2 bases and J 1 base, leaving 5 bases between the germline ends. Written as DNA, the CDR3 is TGTGCCAGCAGTGAAAGGGGGAACACTGAAGCTTTCTTT. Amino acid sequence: CASSERGNTEAFF.

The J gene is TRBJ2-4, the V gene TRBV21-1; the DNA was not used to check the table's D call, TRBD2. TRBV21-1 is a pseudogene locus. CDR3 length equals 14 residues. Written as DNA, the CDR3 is TGTGCCAGCAGCAAAAGGAGGTATGTAGACATTCAGTACTTC. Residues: CASSKRRYVDIQYF.

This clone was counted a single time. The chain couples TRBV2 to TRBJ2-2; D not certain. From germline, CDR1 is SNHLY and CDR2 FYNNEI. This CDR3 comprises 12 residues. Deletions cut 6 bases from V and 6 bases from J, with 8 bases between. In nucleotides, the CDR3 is TGTGCCAGCAGGACTTCGCCCGGGGAGCTGTTTTTT. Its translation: CASRTSPGELFF. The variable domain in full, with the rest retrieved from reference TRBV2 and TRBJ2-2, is EPEVTQTPSHQVTQMGQEVILRCVPISNHLYFYWYRQILGQKVEFLVSFYNNEISEKSEIFDDQFSVERPDGSNFTLKIRSTKLEDSAMYFCASRTSPGELFFGEGSRLTVL.

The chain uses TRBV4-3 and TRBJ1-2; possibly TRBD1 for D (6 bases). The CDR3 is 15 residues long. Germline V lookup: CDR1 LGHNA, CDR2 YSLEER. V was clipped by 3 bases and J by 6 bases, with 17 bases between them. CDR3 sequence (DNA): TGCGCCAGCAGCCAGGGTACCGGGACACCACATGGCTACACCTTC. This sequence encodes CASSQGTGTPHGYTF.

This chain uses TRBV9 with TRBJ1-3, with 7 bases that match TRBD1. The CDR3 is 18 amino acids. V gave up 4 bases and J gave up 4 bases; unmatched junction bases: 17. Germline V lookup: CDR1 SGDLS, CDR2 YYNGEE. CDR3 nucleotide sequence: TGTGCCAGCAGCCCTTCCTGGGACAGCCAAAGGAGGGGAAACACCATATATTTT. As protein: CASSPSWDSQRRGNTIYF. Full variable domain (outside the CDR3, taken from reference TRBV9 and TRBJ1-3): DSGVTQTPKHLITATGQRVTLRCSPRSGDLSVYWYQQSLDQGLQFLIQYYNGEERAKGNILERFSAQQFPDLHSELNLSSLELGDSALYFCASSPSWDSQRRGNTIYFGEGSWLTVV.

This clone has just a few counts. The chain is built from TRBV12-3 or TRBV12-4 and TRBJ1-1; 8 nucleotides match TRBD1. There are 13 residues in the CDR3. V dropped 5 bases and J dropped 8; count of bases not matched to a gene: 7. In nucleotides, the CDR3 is TGTGCCAGCAGTACTCGACAGGGGCGGGAAGCTTTCTTT. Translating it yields CASSTRQGREAFF.

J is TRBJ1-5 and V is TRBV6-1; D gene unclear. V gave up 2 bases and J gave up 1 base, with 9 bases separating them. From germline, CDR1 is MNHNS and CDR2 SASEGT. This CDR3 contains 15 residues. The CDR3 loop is CASSEHWASNQPQHF. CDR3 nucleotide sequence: TGTGCCAGCAGTGAACATTGGGCGAGCAATCAGCCCCAGCATTTT.

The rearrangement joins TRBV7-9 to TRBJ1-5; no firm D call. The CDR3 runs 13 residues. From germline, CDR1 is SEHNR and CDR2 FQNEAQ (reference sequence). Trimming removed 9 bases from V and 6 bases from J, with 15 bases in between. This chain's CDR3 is CASEEEEGQPQHF. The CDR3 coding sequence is TGTGCCAGTGAGGAAGAGGAGGGTCAGCCCCAGCATTTT. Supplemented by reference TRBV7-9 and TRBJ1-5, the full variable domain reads DTGVSQNPRHKITKRGQNVTFRCDPISEHNRLYWYRQTLGQGPEFLTYFQNEAQLEKSRLLSDRFSAERPKGSFSTLEIQRTEQGDSAMYLCASEEEEGQPQHFGDGTRLSIL.

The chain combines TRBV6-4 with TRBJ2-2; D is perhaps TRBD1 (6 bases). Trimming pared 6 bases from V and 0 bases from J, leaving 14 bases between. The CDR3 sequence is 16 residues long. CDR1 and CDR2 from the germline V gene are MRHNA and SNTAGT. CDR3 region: CASSDQGLSNTGELFF. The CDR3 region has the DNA TGTGCCAGCAGCGACCAGGGGTTATCGAACACCGGGGAGCTGTTTTTT.

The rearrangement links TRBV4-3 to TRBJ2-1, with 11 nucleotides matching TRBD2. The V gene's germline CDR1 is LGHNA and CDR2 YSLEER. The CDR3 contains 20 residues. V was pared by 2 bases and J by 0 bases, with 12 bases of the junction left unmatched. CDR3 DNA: TGCGCCAGCAGCCAACGCCGTAGCGGGGGGGCCCGTAGCTCCTACAATGAGCAGTTCTTC. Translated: CASSQRRSGGARSSYNEQFF.